These T cell receptor beta chains were read from a single sample in a study of regulatory T cells in long-lasting Graves disease. Via MiXCR, TCRdb re-called the multiplex PCR reads, giving one row per CDR3 protein. The data show about 470,000 distinct CDR3 sequences, about a sixth seen once. This sample was shared with a second study, whose subject was T cells in Graves' hyperthyroidism and ophthalmopathy.

Sample: peripheral blood mononuclear cells (PBMCs), taken at new diagnosis, from a patient treated with antithyroid drugs. The receptors derive from a man aged 40-50 years with Graves disease. The CDR3 runs from the conserved cysteine through the conserved F or W. Fields, in order: clone size, V gene, D gene, J gene, CDR3 DNA, CDR3 protein. A D gene is named only where the DNA matches it firmly. Size is stated for part of the rows, as once, few or many counts, or as a class when the clone is expanded.

size: many; V: TRBV12-3/TRBV12-4; D: .; J: TRBJ2-7; DNA: TGTGCCAGCAGGTCACTCGACTCAAAGGGGAACGAGCAGTACTTC; CDR3: CASRSLDSKGNEQYF
size: .; V: TRBV2; D: .; J: TRBJ2-7; DNA: TGTGCCGGACGGGACAACTCCTACGAGCAGTACTTC; CDR3: CAGRDNSYEQYF
size: many; V: TRBV5-1; D: TRBD2; J: TRBJ2-1; DNA: TGCGCCAGCAGCCCCTCGGGACTAGTGGCAAATGAGCAGTTCTTC; CDR3: CASSPSGLVANEQFF
size: .; V: TRBV30; D: .; J: TRBJ2-1; DNA: TGTGCCTGGAGTGGGCCTAGCAGGGCCCATGAGCAGTTCTTC; CDR3: CAWSGPSRAHEQFF
size: .; V: TRBV12-3/TRBV12-4; D: .; J: TRBJ1-3; DNA: TGTGCCAGCAGGGTATCGGGACACGTCTCTGGAAACACCATATATTTT; CDR3: CASRVSGHVSGNTIYF
size: few; V: TRBV28; D: TRBD1; J: TRBJ1-5; DNA: TGTGCCAGCAGTTTAACCGAGGGGGCTCGATACAATCAGCCCCAGCATTTT; CDR3: CASSLTEGARYNQPQHF
size: .; V: TRBV19; D: .; J: TRBJ1-5; DNA: TGTGCCAGTAGTATATCCGGATACAATCAGCCCCAGCATTTT; CDR3: CASSISGYNQPQHF
size: .; V: TRBV3-1; D: .; J: TRBJ1-1; DNA: TGTGCCAGCAGCCAACCCGGTCGGGGGTCCGAAGCTTTCTTT; CDR3: CASSQPGRGSEAFF
size: few; V: TRBV7-9; D: .; J: TRBJ1-6; DNA: TGTGCCAGCAGCTTAGGGGGGTCCCAAACCCTCCACTTT; CDR3: CASSLGGSQTLHF
size: few; V: TRBV7-3; D: TRBD2; J: TRBJ2-2; DNA: TGTGCCAGCAGCCCGCACTCTAGCGGGTACAACACCGGGGAGCTGTTTTTT; CDR3: CASSPHSSGYNTGELFF
size: many; V: TRBV7-9; D: .; J: TRBJ1-2; DNA: TGTGCCAGCAGCCCCGCAGGTTGGGATGGCTACACCTTC; CDR3: CASSPAGWDGYTF
size: .; V: TRBV6-1; D: TRBD1; J: TRBJ1-1; DNA: TGTGCCAGCAGGAGTTCGGGACAGCTCAACACTGAAGCTTTCTTT; CDR3: CASRSSGQLNTEAFF
size: .; V: TRBV27; D: TRBD1; J: TRBJ1-6; DNA: TGTGCCAGCAGCCGTGGACAGGGGGCTCTTGTATCCTATAATTCACCCCTCCACTTT; CDR3: CASSRGQGALVSYNSPLHF
size: .; V: TRBV4-1; D: .; J: TRBJ1-2; DNA: TGCGCCAGCAGCCAAGAGGCCGGACAGCTACAATATACCTCCTTC; CDR3: CASSQEAGQLQYTSF
size: .; V: TRBV6-1; D: .; J: TRBJ2-2; DNA: TGTGCCAGCAGGATAGGGCGTCGGAGCACCGGGGAGCTGTTTTTT; CDR3: CASRIGRRSTGELFF
size: many; V: TRBV7-9; D: TRBD1; J: TRBJ2-1; DNA: TGTGCCAGCAGCTCCGGGACAGGGCTCTACAATGAGCAGTTCTTC; CDR3: CASSSGTGLYNEQFF